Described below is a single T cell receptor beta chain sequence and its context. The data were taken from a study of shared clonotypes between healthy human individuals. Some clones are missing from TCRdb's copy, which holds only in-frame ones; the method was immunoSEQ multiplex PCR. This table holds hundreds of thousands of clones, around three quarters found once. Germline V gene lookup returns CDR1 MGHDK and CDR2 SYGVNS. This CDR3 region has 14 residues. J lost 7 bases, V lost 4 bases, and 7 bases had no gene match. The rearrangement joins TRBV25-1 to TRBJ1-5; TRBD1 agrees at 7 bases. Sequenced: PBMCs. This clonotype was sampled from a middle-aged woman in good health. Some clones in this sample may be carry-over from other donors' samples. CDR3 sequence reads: CASSGQGREQPQHF. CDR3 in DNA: TGTGCCAGCAGTGGACAGGGACGGGAACAGCCCCAGCATTTT.